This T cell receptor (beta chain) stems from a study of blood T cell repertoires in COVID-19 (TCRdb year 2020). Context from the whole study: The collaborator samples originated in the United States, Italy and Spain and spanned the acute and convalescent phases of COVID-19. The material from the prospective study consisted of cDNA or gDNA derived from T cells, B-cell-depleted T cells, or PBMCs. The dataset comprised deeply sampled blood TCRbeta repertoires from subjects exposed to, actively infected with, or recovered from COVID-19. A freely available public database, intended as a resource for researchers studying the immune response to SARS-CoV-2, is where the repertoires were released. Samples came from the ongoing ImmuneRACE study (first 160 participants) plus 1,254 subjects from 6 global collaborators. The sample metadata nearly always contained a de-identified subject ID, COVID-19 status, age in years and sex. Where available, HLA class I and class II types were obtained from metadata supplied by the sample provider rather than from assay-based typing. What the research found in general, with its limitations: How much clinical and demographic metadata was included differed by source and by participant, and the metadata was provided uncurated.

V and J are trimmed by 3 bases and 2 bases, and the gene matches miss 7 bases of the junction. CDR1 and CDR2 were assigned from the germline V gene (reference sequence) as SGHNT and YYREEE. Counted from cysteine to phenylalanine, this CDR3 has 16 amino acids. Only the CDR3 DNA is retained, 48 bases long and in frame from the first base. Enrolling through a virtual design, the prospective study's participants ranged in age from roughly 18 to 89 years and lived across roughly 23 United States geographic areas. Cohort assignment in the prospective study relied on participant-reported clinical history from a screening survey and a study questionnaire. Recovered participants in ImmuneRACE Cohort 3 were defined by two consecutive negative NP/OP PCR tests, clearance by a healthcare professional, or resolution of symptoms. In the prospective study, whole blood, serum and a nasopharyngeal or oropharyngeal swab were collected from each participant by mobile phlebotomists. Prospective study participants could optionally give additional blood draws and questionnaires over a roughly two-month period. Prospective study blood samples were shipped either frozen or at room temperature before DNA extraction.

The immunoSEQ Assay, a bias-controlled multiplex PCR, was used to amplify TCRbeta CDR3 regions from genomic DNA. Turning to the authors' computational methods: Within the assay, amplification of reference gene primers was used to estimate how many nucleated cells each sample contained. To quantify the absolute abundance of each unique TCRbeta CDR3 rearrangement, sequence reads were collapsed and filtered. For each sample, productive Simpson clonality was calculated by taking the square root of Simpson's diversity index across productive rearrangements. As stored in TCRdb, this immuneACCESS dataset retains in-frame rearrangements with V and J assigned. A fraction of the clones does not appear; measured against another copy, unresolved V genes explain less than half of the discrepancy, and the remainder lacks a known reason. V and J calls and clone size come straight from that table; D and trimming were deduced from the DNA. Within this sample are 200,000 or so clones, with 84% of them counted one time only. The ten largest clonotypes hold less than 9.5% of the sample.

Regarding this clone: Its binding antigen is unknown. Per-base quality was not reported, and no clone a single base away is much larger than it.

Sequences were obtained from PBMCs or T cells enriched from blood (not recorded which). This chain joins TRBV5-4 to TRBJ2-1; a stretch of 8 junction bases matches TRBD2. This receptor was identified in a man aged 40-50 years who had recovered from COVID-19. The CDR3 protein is CASSSAGGGPYNEQFF. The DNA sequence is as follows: TGTGCCAGCAGCTCCGCCGGCGGGGGGCCCTACAATGAGCAGTTCTTC.